This T cell receptor (beta chain) was sequenced for a study of Ad26.COV2.S vaccination and SARS-CoV-2 variants. Measured with immunoSEQ multiplex PCR; TCRdb has only the in-frame clones, and not every one. Among roughly 350,000 clones listed, around 89% were seen once. The CDR3 totals 13 residues. The V gene lost 6 bases and the J gene lost 1 base, with 10 bases spanning the gap. Germline lookup yields CDR1 MNHEY and CDR2 SMNVEV (reference sequence). Whole-study findings and limits: There was reportedly substantial breadth in spike-specific CD8+ and CD4+ T cell responses after vaccination.

Concerning this clone itself: Its antigen is as yet unknown.

Sample treatment: some 20 received Ad26.COV2.S at low or high dose, single or two shots; 5 received placebo; per-sample allocation not given. Sampling occurred on day 63 after the first vaccine or placebo injection. The shot given was an Ad26 vector that makes Wuhan-strain SARS-CoV-2 spike. The sequencing here drew on peripheral blood, taken in a trial of Ad26.COV2.S vaccine versus placebo. The sequence derives from a person between 18 and 59 years old who received the Ad26.COV2.S COVID-19 vaccine or a placebo. The genes are TRBV27 and TRBJ2-7; D call uncertain. CDR3 coding DNA: TGTGCCAGCAGGGGCGGTCAGTCCTACGAGCAGTACTTC. It is translated as CASRGGQSYEQYF.